The 26 T cell receptor beta chains below all came from one sample that was sequenced in a study of cytomegalovirus exposure and HLA in healthy donors. This PCR relied on a set of 60 Vbeta primers and 13 Jbeta primers. Assay: immunoSEQ multiplex PCR; the TCRdb copy retains only in-frame clones and omits some. Among fewer than 110,000 clones listed, over 65% were seen once. Sequencing input: PBMCs. All receptors derive from a woman between 40 and 55 years old in good health and CMV-seropositive.

This chain joins TRBV5-1 and TRBJ2-3; 9 positions match TRBD1. There are 15 residues in the CDR3. Germline V lookup: CDR1 SGHRS, CDR2 YFSETQ. The J segment lost 5 bases and the V segment lost 7 bases, leaving 11 bases of the junction unmatched. The CDR3 here is CASFSGDRVGDTQYF. The CDR3, as DNA: TGCGCCAGCTTCTCGGGGGACAGGGTTGGAGATACGCAGTATTTT.

This chain uses TRBV2 with TRBJ2-7, with D possibly matching TRBD1 (5 bases). The CDR3 consists of 14 residues. V was pared by 2 bases and J by 4 bases, with 12 bases between. Per the germline V gene, CDR1 is SNHLY and CDR2 is FYNNEI. The DNA for the CDR3 is TGTGCCAGCAGTGAAAGGGGCAGGGTTTACGAGCAGTACTTC. This encodes CASSERGRVYEQYF.

The chain combines TRBV6-4 with TRBJ2-7; maybe TRBD2 (6 bases). CDR1 MRHNA and CDR2 SNTAGT come from the germline V gene. This CDR3 has 15 amino acids. The V and J ends lost 6 bases and 1 base respectively, with 16 bases between them. In DNA, the CDR3 is TGTGCCAGCAGCCCTAATGGCGGGGAGTCCTACGAGCAGTACTTC. As protein: CASSPNGGESYEQYF.

The sample holds a few counts of this clone. The chain recombines TRBV25-1 with TRBJ2-3; 12 bases are shared with TRBD2. Trimming cost V 5 bases and J 2 bases; bases outside gene matches: 8. Germline V gene sequence: CDR1 MGHDK, CDR2 SYGVNS. The CDR3 is made up of 17 amino acids. The CDR3, as DNA: TGTGCCAGCAGTCCCTCAAGGACTAGCGGGGACACAGATACGCAGTATTTT. Translated: CASSPSRTSGDTDTQYF.

V usage is TRBV15 and J usage is TRBJ2-1; TRBD1 might be the D (6 bases). The germline CDR1 and CDR2 sequences are LNHNV and YYDKDF (reference sequence). Trimming shortened V by 1 base and J by 10 bases, and 17 bases separated the two germline ends. The CDR3 is 15 residues long. CDR3 in DNA: TGTGCCACCAGCAGAGCCCGGGACACGGGACGAGAGCAGTTCTTC. As protein: CATSRARDTGREQFF.

V and J are TRBV5-1 and TRBJ2-5, with D perhaps TRBD1 (5 bases). V dropped 2 bases and J dropped 1 base, with 18 bases sitting between them. Germline loops: CDR1 SGHRS, CDR2 YFSETQ. CDR3 length: 17 amino acids. The chain's CDR3 is CASSFTTESRIQETQYF. The CDR3 DNA reads as TGCGCCAGCAGCTTCACGACAGAGTCACGCATCCAAGAGACCCAGTACTTC.

V gene TRBV5-6 combines with J gene TRBJ2-7; 12 bases map to TRBD1. V gave up 5 bases and J gave up 4 bases; unmatched junction bases: 7. Germline V CDR1 and CDR2: SGHDT, YYEEEE. The CDR3 is 15 amino acids. The CDR3, as DNA: TGTGCCAGCAGTATAGGGACAGGGGGCCCTTACGAGCAGTACTTC. This codes for CASSIGTGGPYEQYF.

This clone was recorded a few times. The chain employs TRBV11-3 and TRBJ2-7, with 7 nucleotides matching TRBD1. V was clipped by 0 bases and J by 5 bases; unmatched bases: 4. The CDR3 covers 14 residues. The germline gives CDR1 SGHNT, CDR2 YENEEA. This CDR3 is CASSLDHRGHEQYF. The CDR3 DNA follows: TGTGCCAGCAGCTTAGACCACAGGGGCCACGAGCAGTACTTC.

Note on this clone: Germline is not matched at one junction end, which may reflect a read error. The chain recombines TRBV30 with TRBJ1-1; D remains unclear. The CDR3 runs to 12 residues. Germline CDR1 reads GTSNPN; CDR2 reads SVGIG (reference sequence). The CDR3 spells CSWSAVNTEAFF. CDR3 bases: TGTTCCTGGAGTGCAGTGAACACTGAAGCTTTCTTT.

V usage is TRBV7-2 and J usage is TRBJ1-1; weak D call: TRBD1 (5 bases). This CDR3 is 13 amino acids long. Trimming stripped 9 bases from V and 0 bases from J, with 11 bases between. Looked up from germline, CDR1 is SGHTA and CDR2 is FQGNSA. In DNA form, the CDR3 reads TGTGCCAGTGCAGGCAGGGTGAACACTGAAGCTTTCTTT. Residues: CASAGRVNTEAFF.

The V gene is TRBV5-1, the J gene TRBJ2-1, with TRBD2 matching over 9 bases. CDR3 length equals 16 residues. The V segment lost 1 base and the J segment 4 bases; nucleotides outside the gene matches: 6. The germline V gene encodes CDR1 SGHRS and CDR2 YFSETQ. CDR3 DNA: TGCGCCAGCAGCTTGAGGGCTAGCGGGGTGTACAATGAGCAGTTCTTC. Its protein product is CASSLRASGVYNEQFF.

The rearrangement joins TRBV29-1 to TRBJ1-2; D is perhaps TRBD1 (6 bases). Germline V gene lookup returns CDR1 SQVTM and CDR2 ANQGSEA. The CDR3 covers 13 residues. The V and J ends lost 6 bases and 2 bases respectively, with 13 bases between them. For the CDR3, the DNA is TGCAGCGTCTCCACAGGGATCAACTATGGCTACACCTTC. Protein: CSVSTGINYGYTF.

The rearrangement joins TRBV30 to TRBJ1-3; unclear D gene. The CDR3 runs 13 residues. Germline CDR1 is GTSNPN and CDR2 is SVGIG (reference sequence). V dropped 5 bases and J dropped 3 bases, with 11 bases sitting between them. The DNA for the CDR3 is TGTGCCTGGGGAATCACGGGTGGAAACACCATATATTTT. Residues: CAWGITGGNTIYF.

The V gene is TRBV5-4, the J gene TRBJ2-5, with 9 bases aligning to TRBD1. The CDR3 spans 18 residues. The junction had 14 bases not matched to a gene; V was cut back by 0 bases and J by 5 bases. Per the germline V gene, CDR1 is SGHNT and CDR2 is YYREEE (reference sequence). DNA for the CDR3: TGTGCCAGCAGCTTGGGGGGAGGGGGACAGGGCTCTTGGGAGACCCAGTACTTC. It yields the protein CASSLGGGGQGSWETQYF.

The rearrangement links TRBV2 to TRBJ1-6; a weak D match, TRBD1 (6 bases). The CDR3 has 14 amino acids. Germline V gene data show CDR1 as SNHLY and CDR2 as FYNNEI. The germline V and J ends were trimmed by 6 bases and 9 bases, with 15 bases remaining between them. The CDR3 nucleotides read TGTGCCAGCAGCATACAGGGCTTAGGTTCACCCCTCCACTTT. Translated, it gives CASSIQGLGSPLHF.

This chain joins TRBV10-3 and TRBJ1-1, with D unresolved. With 3 bases removed from V and 5 bases from J, the gap between germline ends came to 34 bases. Germline V gene lookup returns CDR1 ENHRY and CDR2 SYGVKD. The CDR3 loop spans 21 amino acids. CDR3 region: CAISDSSVLRGEWVVGTEAFF. CDR3 sequence (DNA): TGTGCCATCAGTGATTCCTCCGTTCTTCGCGGGGAATGGGTTGTCGGGACTGAAGCTTTCTTT.

The chain joins TRBV9 to TRBJ2-2; TRBD2 is a possible D gene (5 bases). Germline-derived CDR1 and CDR2 are SGDLS and YYNGEE. CDR3 length: 14 amino acids. The ends were cut back, 2 bases at V and 3 bases at J, with 8 bases in the middle. CDR3: CASSVRRYTGELFF. The DNA for the CDR3 is TGTGCCAGCAGCGTGAGGAGGTACACCGGGGAGCTGTTTTTT.

In its sample, this clone was seen a few times. The gene calls are TRBV5-1 and TRBJ1-1, with 11 positions matching TRBD1. V trimming: 0 bases; J trimming: 5 bases; junction bases outside the gene matches: 3. The germline gives CDR1 SGHRS, CDR2 YFSETQ. The CDR3 is made up of 15 amino acids. In DNA, the CDR3 is TGCGCCAGCAGCTTGGCGGGACAGGGGGTTACTGAAGCTTTCTTT. Its translation: CASSLAGQGVTEAFF.

This clone was counted between two and nine times. V and J are TRBV5-1 and TRBJ2-1; 13 bases are a match to TRBD2. J lost 3 bases, V lost 1 base, and 7 bases had no gene match. This CDR3 has 18 amino acids. Germline CDR1 and CDR2: SGHRS and YFSETQ. The CDR3 DNA is TGCGCCAGCAGCTTGACGACTAGCGGGGGGCAAGTCTACAATGAGCAGTTCTTC. It codes for CASSLTTSGGQVYNEQFF. Looking up the rest from reference TRBV5-1 and TRBJ2-1 gives the full variable domain: KAGVTQTPRYLIKTRGQQVTLSCSPISGHRSVSWYQQTPGQGLQFLFEYFSETQRNKGNFPGRFSGRQFSNSRSEMNVSTLELGDSALYLCASSLTTSGGQVYNEQFFGPGTRLTVL.

This chain connects TRBV30 to TRBJ2-2, with 7 bases matching TRBD1. The CDR3 contains 16 residues. The J segment lost 7 bases and the V segment lost 1 base, leaving 12 bases of the junction unmatched. Germline loops: CDR1 GTSNPN, CDR2 SVGIG (reference sequence). CDR3 nucleotide sequence: TGTGCCTGGAGTGCAGACAGGGTTAGGGTTGGCGGGGAGCTGTTTTTT. Residues: CAWSADRVRVGGELFF.

The sample holds a few counts of this clone. The gene calls are TRBV14 and TRBJ1-5; unclear D gene. This CDR3 spans 14 amino acids. Germline CDR1 SGHDN, CDR2 FVKESK. Trimming removed 2 bases from V and 4 bases from J, with 9 bases in between. CDR3 region: CASSQRGINQPQHF. Here the CDR3 DNA reads TGTGCCAGCAGCCAAAGAGGGATAAATCAGCCCCAGCATTTT.

The V gene is TRBV25-1, the J gene TRBJ1-1, with D maybe TRBD1 (5 bases). V was cut by 6 bases and J by 11 bases, with 22 bases left in between. Germline V CDR1 and CDR2: MGHDK, SYGVNS. This CDR3 is built from 14 residues. DNA of the CDR3: TGTGCCAGCAGACCAAATTGGGGCCGGAGTGAGGCTTTCTTT. It codes for CASRPNWGRSEAFF.

The rearrangement uses TRBV27 and TRBJ2-1, with TRBD2 identical over 14 bases. The CDR3 consists of 20 residues. Germline CDR1 MNHEY, CDR2 SMNVEV (reference sequence). After removal of 5 bases from V and 0 bases from J, the junction contained 12 bases not matched to a gene. This chain's CDR3 is CASSGNPGTSGGSSYNEQFF. CDR3 bases: TGTGCCAGCAGTGGCAATCCCGGGACTAGCGGGGGAAGCTCCTACAATGAGCAGTTCTTC.

This clone was seen a few times. The chain combines TRBV6-5 with TRBJ1-4; D remains unclear. Trimming stripped 0 bases from V and 3 bases from J, with 8 bases between. The CDR3 is made up of 15 amino acids. Looked up from germline, CDR1 is MNHEY and CDR2 is SVGAGI. CDR3 DNA: TGTGCCAGCAGTTACTCGGAGGCCTCTAATGAAAAACTGTTTTTT. It encodes CASSYSEASNEKLFF.

This chain joins TRBV18 and TRBJ2-1; TRBD1 agrees at 10 bases. Germline values: CDR1 KGHSH, CDR2 LQKENI. The CDR3 loop spans 14 amino acids. J gave up 10 bases and V 5 bases, and 8 bases lay outside the gene matches. CDR3: CASSEGQGISEQFF. In DNA form, the CDR3 reads TGTGCCAGCTCAGAGGGACAGGGGATAAGCGAGCAGTTCTTC.

V gene TRBV19 combines with J gene TRBJ2-1; D is perhaps TRBD1 (5 bases). With 6 bases removed from V and 4 bases from J, the gap between germline ends came to 10 bases. Looked up from germline, CDR1 is LNHDA and CDR2 is SQIVND (reference sequence). This CDR3 contains 13 residues. The chain's CDR3 is CASRQGAYNEQFF. CDR3 nucleotide sequence: TGTGCCAGTAGGCAAGGGGCGTACAATGAGCAGTTCTTC.